This T cell receptor (beta chain) was found in a study of vaccination and CD4 T cells after COVID-19. The wider study: Controls had a CEFX pool, an HIV-1 Nef pool, or no peptide added.

Oncomine TCR Beta short-read sequencing was applied to DNA from cultured CD4+ T cells. Scientists extracted genomic DNA from CD4+ T cells grown in culture. TCRdb used MiXCR to reprocess the PCR reads, holding one entry per CDR3 protein. Of roughly 20,000 distinct CDR3 sequences listed, roughly 50% are singletons. For this clonotype: The antigen remains undetermined.

Study-wide findings and caveats: SARS-CoV-2-reactive clonotypes rose nonsignificantly, with the median going from roughly 21 to 40. It was observed that, in convalescent patients, a median around 85% of reactive clones arose only post-vaccination.

Treatment specified: approximately nine-day PBMC culture with coronavirus spike peptide pools or control peptides (ViraFEST assay). The TCR comes from a human donor who had recovered from COVID-19. The sample comprised CD4+ T cells from blood, cultured in vitro.

The DNA of the CDR3 is TGCAGTGCGGAGGAGCAACCTAACTATGGCTACACCTTC. As protein: CSAEEQPNYGYTF. This chain links TRBV20-1 with TRBJ1-2; D is uncertain. Trimming shortened V by 6 bases and J by 0 bases, and 11 bases separated the two germline ends. CDR1 DFQATT and CDR2 SNEGSKA come from the germline V gene (reference sequence). This CDR3 region has 13 residues.